This is a list of T cell receptor beta chains from one sample in a study of T cell responses to AZD1222 COVID-19 vaccine. Data came from immunoSEQ multiplex PCR; TCRdb stores just in-frame clones and leaves some out. The profile shows 150,000 to 200,000 clones, 88% of them singletons. This specimen consisted of peripheral blood, obtained 28 days after the second AZD1222 dose. The receptors stem from an adult who received the AZD1222 COVID-19 vaccine. CDR3s include the opening cysteine and the closing phenylalanine or tryptophan. The D gene is left open where the match is weak. The listing skips clone size in some rows; elsewhere it reads once, few, many or a size class.

J	V	D	size	CDR3	DNA
TRBJ1-1	TRBV12-3/TRBV12-4	-	-	CASSLGPNTEAFF	TGTGCCAGCAGTTTGGGTCCGAACACTGAAGCTTTCTTT
TRBJ1-6	TRBV7-3	-	-	CASSLRGGDSPLHF	TGTGCCAGCAGCCTCAGGGGTGGAGATTCACCCCTCCACTTT
TRBJ2-7	TRBV6-1	TRBD2	-	CASRNAREGSYEQYF	TGTGCCAGCAGGAACGCGAGGGAGGGGTCCTACGAGCAGTACTTC
TRBJ2-4	TRBV28	-	-	CASSMGWFENIQYF	TGTGCCAGCAGTATGGGGTGGTTCGAAAACATTCAGTACTTC
TRBJ1-3	TRBV6-5	-	-	CASRSTGNSGNTIYF	TGTGCCAGCAGAAGTACAGGTAACTCTGGAAACACCATATATTTT
TRBJ2-1	TRBV7-6	TRBD2	-	CASRSKTGGHGRRFF	TGTGCCAGCAGGAGTAAAACGGGAGGCCACGGAAGACGGTTCTTC
TRBJ1-2	TRBV4-3	-	few	CASSQDYGPMGYTF	TGCGCCAGCAGCCAAGACTACGGACCTATGGGCTACACCTTC
TRBJ2-1	TRBV28	TRBD1	-	CASTLGGQGFF	TGTGCCAGCACCTTGGGGGGACAGGGGTTCTTC
TRBJ1-2	TRBV2	TRBD1	-	CASSLGQGANYGYTF	TGTGCCAGCAGCCTTGGACAGGGGGCAAACTATGGCTACACCTTC
TRBJ1-5	TRBV28	-	-	CASSFLQGSNQPQHF	TGTGCCAGCAGTTTCCTCCAGGGAAGCAATCAGCCCCAGCATTTT
TRBJ2-7	TRBV28	TRBD2	-	CASRGLVGPYEQYF	TGTGCCAGCAGGGGACTAGTTGGTCCCTACGAGCAGTACTTC
TRBJ1-2	TRBV7-2	-	-	CASSLGSTANRGYTF	TGTGCCAGCAGCTTAGGGAGCACCGCTAATCGTGGCTACACCTTC
TRBJ1-6	TRBV24-1	-	-	CATSDLEDPNSPLHF	TGTGCCACCAGTGATTTAGAAGACCCTAATTCACCCCTCCACTTT
TRBJ1-1	TRBV28	TRBD1	-	CASRTPGQGGAAFF	TGTGCCAGCAGGACTCCGGGACAGGGGGGCGCGGCTTTCTTT
TRBJ1-4	TRBV19	-	once	CASNIGNNEKLFF	TGTGCCAGTAACATAGGAAATAATGAAAAACTGTTTTTT
TRBJ1-2	TRBV7-9	-	few	CASSVGRKDYGYTF	TGTGCCAGCAGCGTAGGACGTAAAGACTATGGCTACACCTTC
TRBJ1-3	TRBV5-1	-	-	CASSDAGQGSTSGNTIYF	TGCGCCAGCAGCGACGCAGGGCAGGGGTCTACATCTGGAAACACCATATATTTT
TRBJ2-5	TRBV6-2/TRBV6-3	-	once	CASSYSLRQETQYF	TGTGCCAGCAGTTACTCTTTGCGACAAGAGACCCAGTACTTC
TRBJ1-1	TRBV25-1	-	-	CASSGLQGNTEAFF	TGTGCCAGCAGTGGTCTACAGGGTAATACTGAAGCTTTCTTT
TRBJ2-3	TRBV6-5	-	-	CAVSTGSGTDTQYF	TGTGCCGTTTCGACAGGATCAGGCACAGATACGCAGTATTTT
TRBJ1-5	TRBV19	TRBD1	few	CASSIRRQGDQPQHF	TGTGCCAGTAGTATAAGGAGACAGGGGGATCAGCCCCAGCATTTT
TRBJ1-2	TRBV12-5	TRBD1	-	CATLRGQVLGYTF	TGTGCTACTTTAAGGGGACAGGTTCTCGGCTACACCTTC
TRBJ2-1	TRBV19	-	-	CASSIQLVAEQFF	TGTGCCAGTAGTATACAACTAGTCGCTGAGCAGTTCTTC
TRBJ1-5	TRBV15	-	-	CATSSDRADQPQHF	TGTGCCACCAGCAGTGATAGGGCGGATCAGCCCCAGCATTTT
TRBJ2-7	TRBV28	-	-	CASSRVNPLYEQYF	TGTGCCAGCAGTAGGGTAAACCCCCTCTACGAGCAGTACTTC
TRBJ2-7	TRBV7-9	-	-	CASSLDGEQYF	TGTGCCAGCAGCTTGGACGGGGAGCAGTACTTC
TRBJ2-1	TRBV19	TRBD1	-	CATLEGGQGLHEQFF	TGTGCCACCCTAGAGGGGGGACAGGGCCTTCACGAGCAGTTCTTC
TRBJ2-1	TRBV19	-	-	CASSIGGLPGAYNEQFF	TGTGCCAGTAGTATAGGGGGACTTCCGGGAGCCTACAATGAGCAGTTCTTC
TRBJ2-5	TRBV28	TRBD2	once	CASSALAGSKETQYF	TGTGCCAGCAGTGCGCTAGCGGGAAGTAAGGAGACCCAGTACTTC
TRBJ2-7	TRBV6-5	-	-	CASSYSKSGSSYEQYF	TGTGCCAGCAGTTACTCGAAGTCTGGGAGCTCCTACGAGCAGTACTTC